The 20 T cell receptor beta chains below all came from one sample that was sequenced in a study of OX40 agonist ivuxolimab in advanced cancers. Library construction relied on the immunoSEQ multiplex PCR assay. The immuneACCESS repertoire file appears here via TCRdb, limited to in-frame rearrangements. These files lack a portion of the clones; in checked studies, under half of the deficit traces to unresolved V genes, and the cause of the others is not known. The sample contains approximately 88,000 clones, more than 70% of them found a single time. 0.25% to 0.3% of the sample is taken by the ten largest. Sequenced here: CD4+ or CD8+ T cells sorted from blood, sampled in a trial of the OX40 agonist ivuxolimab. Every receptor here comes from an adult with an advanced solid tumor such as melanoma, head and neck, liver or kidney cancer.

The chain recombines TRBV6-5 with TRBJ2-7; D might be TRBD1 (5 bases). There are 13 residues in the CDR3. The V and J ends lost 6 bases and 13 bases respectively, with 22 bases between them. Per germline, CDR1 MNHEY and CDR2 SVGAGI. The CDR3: CASSSSQGTMGYF. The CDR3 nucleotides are TGTGCCAGCAGCTCCTCCCAGGGTACGATGGGATACTTC.

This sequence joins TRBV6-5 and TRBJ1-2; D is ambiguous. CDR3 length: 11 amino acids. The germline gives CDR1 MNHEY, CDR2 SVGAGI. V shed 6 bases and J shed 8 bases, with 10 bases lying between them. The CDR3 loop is CASSSPGGYTF. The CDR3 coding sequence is TGTGCCAGCAGCTCACCGGGGGGCTACACCTTC.

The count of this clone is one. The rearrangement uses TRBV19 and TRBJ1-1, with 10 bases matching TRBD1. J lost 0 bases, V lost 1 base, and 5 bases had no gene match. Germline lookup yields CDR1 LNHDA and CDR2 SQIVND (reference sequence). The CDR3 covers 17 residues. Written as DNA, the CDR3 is TGTGCCAGTAGTATAGGGGACAGGGGCGTGATGAACACTGAAGCTTTCTTT. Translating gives CASSIGDRGVMNTEAFF.

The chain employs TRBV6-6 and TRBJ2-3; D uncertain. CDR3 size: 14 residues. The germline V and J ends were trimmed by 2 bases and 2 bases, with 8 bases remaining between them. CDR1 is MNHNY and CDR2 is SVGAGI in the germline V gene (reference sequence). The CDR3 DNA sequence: TGTGCCAGCAGTTACGGGCCTATCACAGATACGCAGTATTTT. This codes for CASSYGPITDTQYF.

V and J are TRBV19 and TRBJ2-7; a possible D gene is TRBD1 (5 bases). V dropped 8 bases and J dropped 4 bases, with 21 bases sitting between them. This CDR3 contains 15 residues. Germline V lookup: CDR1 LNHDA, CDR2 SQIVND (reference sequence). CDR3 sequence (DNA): TGTGCCAGTGGGGATCAGGGTAAGGTAACGTACGAGCAGTACTTC. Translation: CASGDQGKVTYEQYF.

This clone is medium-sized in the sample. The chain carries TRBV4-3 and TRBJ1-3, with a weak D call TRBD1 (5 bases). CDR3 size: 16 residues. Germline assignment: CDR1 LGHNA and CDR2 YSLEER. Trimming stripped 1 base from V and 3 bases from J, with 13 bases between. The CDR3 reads CASSQGVRGSGNTIYF. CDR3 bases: TGCGCCAGCAGCCAAGGGGTGAGGGGTAGTGGAAACACCATATATTTT.

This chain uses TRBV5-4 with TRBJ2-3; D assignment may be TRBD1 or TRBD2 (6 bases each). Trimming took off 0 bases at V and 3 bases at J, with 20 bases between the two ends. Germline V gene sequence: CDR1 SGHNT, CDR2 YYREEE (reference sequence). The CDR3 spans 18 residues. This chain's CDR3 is CASSLARPGRGGTDTQYF. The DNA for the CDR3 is TGTGCCAGCAGCTTGGCTCGGCCGGGGAGAGGGGGGACAGATACGCAGTATTTT.

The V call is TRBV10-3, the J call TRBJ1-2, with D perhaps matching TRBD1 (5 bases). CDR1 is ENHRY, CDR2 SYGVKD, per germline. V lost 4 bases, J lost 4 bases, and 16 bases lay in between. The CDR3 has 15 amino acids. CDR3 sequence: CAISVPVEGIYGYTF. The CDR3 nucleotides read TGTGCCATCAGTGTTCCAGTCGAGGGGATCTATGGCTACACCTTC.

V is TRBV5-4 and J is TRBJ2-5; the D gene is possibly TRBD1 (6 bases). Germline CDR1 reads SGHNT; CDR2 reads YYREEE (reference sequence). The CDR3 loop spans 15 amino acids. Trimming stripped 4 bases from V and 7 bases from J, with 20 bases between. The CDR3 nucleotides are TGTGCCAGCAGCCCCCCGTTAGGGGGTACGGTGACCCAGTACTTC. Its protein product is CASSPPLGGTVTQYF.

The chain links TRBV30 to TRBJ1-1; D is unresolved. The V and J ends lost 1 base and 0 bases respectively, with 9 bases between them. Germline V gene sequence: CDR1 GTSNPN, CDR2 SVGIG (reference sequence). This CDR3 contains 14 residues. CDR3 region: CAWSGSRMNTEAFF. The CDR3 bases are TGTGCCTGGAGTGGGAGCCGCATGAACACTGAAGCTTTCTTT.

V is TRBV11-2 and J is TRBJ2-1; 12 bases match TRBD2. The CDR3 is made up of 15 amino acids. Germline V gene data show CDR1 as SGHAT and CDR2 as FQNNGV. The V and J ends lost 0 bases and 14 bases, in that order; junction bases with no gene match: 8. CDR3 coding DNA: TGTGCCAGCAGCTTAGACCCTACTAGCGGGGGGCTCAAGTTCTTC. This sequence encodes CASSLDPTSGGLKFF.

The CDR3 loop reads CASSSAGETQYF. The CDR3 DNA sequence: TGTGCCAGCAGCTCGGCCGGTGAGACCCAGTACTTC. The chain combines TRBV5-6 with TRBJ2-5; unclear D gene. This CDR3 spans 12 amino acids. The V gene lost 3 bases and the J gene lost 5 bases, with 8 bases spanning the gap. The V gene's germline CDR1 is SGHDT and CDR2 YYEEEE.

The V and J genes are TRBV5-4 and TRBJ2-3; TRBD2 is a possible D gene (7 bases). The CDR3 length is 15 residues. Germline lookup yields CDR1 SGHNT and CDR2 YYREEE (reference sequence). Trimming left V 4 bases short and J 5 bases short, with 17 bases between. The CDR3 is CASSPLGGAGDTQYF. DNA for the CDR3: TGTGCCAGCAGCCCGCTGGGGGGGGCAGGAGATACGCAGTATTTT.

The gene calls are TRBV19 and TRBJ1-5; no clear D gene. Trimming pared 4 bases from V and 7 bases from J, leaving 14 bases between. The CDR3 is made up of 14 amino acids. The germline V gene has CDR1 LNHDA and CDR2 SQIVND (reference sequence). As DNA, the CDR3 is TGTGCCAGTAGTAGCCGGGAGGACGAACAGCCCCAGCATTTT. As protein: CASSSREDEQPQHF.

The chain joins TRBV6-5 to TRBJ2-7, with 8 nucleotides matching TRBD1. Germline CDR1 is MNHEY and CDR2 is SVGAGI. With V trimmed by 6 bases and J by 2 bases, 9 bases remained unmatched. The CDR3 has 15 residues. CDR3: CASSHGQGAAYEQYF. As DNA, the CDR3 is TGTGCCAGCAGCCACGGGCAGGGGGCGGCCTACGAGCAGTACTTC.

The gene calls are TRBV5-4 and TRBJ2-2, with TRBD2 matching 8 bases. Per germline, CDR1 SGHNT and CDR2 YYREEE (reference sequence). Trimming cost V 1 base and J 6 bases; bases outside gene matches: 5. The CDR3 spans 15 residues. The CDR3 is CASSLRGGLPGELFF. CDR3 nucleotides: TGTGCCAGCAGCTTGCGGGGGGGCCTTCCCGGGGAGCTGTTTTTT.

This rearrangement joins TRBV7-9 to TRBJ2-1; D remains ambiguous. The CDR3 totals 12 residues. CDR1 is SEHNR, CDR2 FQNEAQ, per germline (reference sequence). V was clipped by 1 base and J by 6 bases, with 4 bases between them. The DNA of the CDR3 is TGTGCCAGCAGCTTAGTGAGCAATGAGCAGTTCTTC. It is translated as CASSLVSNEQFF.

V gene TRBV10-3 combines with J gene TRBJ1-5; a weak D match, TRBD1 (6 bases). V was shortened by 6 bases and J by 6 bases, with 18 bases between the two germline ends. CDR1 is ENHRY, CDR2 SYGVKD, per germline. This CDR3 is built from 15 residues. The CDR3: CAIRGETGTGQPQHF. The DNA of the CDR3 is TGTGCCATCAGGGGGGAAACAGGGACTGGTCAGCCCCAGCATTTT.

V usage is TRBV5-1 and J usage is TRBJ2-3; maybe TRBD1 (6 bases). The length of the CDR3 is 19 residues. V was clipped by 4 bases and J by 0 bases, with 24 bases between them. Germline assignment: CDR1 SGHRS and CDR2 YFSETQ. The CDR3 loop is CASSRGGGHHLSSTDTQYF. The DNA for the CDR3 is TGCGCCAGCAGCAGGGGTGGGGGACACCACCTATCTAGCACAGATACGCAGTATTTT.

CDR3: CASSEGIRGRTNYGYTF. The CDR3 DNA sequence: TGTGCCAGCAGCGAAGGGATCAGGGGACGAACCAACTATGGCTACACCTTC. The V and J genes are TRBV7-9 and TRBJ1-2; tentative D call: TRBD1 (6 bases). Germline CDR1 and CDR2: SEHNR and FQNEAQ (reference sequence). The V end was cut by 5 bases, the J end by 2 bases, with 21 bases between. The CDR3 is 17 amino acids.